This T cell receptor beta chain emerged from a study of PD-L1 blockade in urothelial cancer. Overall study: The median number of T cells present in blood samples was 140,000 to 150,000.

Sequencing used immunoSEQ multiplex PCR; TCRdb keeps in-frame clones, though not all of them. The sample has some 15,000 clones, 70% to 90% seen once; the top ten hold around 15%. Germline lookup yields CDR1 GTSNPN and CDR2 SVGIG (reference sequence). V dropped 5 bases and J dropped 7; count of bases not matched to a gene: 11. CDR3 size: 14 residues. This clone was seen more than once but under ten times. The sample here was PBMCs, taken around atezolizumab (anti-PD-L1) treatment. The chain couples TRBV30 to TRBJ2-7; TRBD1 matches 10 bases. This receptor was taken from a man in his 70s with urothelial cancer. The CDR3 coding sequence is TGTGCCTGGTCAACGACAGGGGGCGCGGAAGAGCAGTACTTC. Translation gives CAWSTTGGAEEQYF.